The 23 T cell receptor beta chains in this list originate from one sample, sequenced in a study of CD8+ T cells in alopecia areata. cDNA prepared by RNA extraction and subsequent reverse transcription served as the template for sequencing. Generated by immunoSEQ multiplex PCR, the TCRdb table keeps only in-frame clones and is missing some. This table holds fewer than 250,000 clones, 45% to 65% found once. Treatment reported: oral pan-JAK inhibitor, 5-10 mg twice daily. The starting material was CD4+ T cells sorted from blood, obtained at week 4, from a patient treated with tofacitinib. The receptor set was obtained from a human donor with alopecia areata.

The gene calls are TRBV10-3 and TRBJ2-7; D not certain. Germline V CDR1 and CDR2: ENHRY, SYGVKD. The ends were cut back, 10 bases at V and 1 base at J, with 14 bases in the middle. There are 13 residues in the CDR3. CDR3 protein: CATTPSGSYEQYF. In nucleotides, the CDR3 is TGTGCCACCACCCCCTCGGGTTCCTACGAGCAGTACTTC.

This chain uses TRBV27 with TRBJ2-3; 9 bases agree with TRBD2. The V gene's germline CDR1 is MNHEY and CDR2 SMNVEV (reference sequence). CDR3 size: 17 residues. The V segment lost 4 bases and the J segment 6 bases; nucleotides outside the gene matches: 14. The CDR3 region has the DNA TGTGCCAGCAGTTCCACCGGGCTAGCGGGAAAGTGGGATACGCAGTATTTT. Its translation: CASSSTGLAGKWDTQYF.

CDR3 protein: CASSQGLGRQNTEAFF. The CDR3 DNA is TGCGCCAGCAGCCAAGGTTTGGGACGGCAGAACACTGAAGCTTTCTTT. V is TRBV4-1 and J is TRBJ1-1; perhaps TRBD1 as D (5 bases). This CDR3 spans 16 amino acids. Germline V gives CDR1 MGHRA, CDR2 YSYEKL. Trimming removed 1 base from V and 1 base from J, with 13 bases in between.

The chain links TRBV29-1 to TRBJ2-5; a possible D gene is TRBD1 (6 bases). This CDR3 is built from 13 residues. Germline CDR1 SQVTM, CDR2 ANQGSEA. V lost 4 bases to trimming and J lost 4 bases, with 13 bases between them. CDR3 sequence reads: CSVAATGRETQYF. The CDR3 DNA is TGCAGCGTTGCAGCTACAGGGAGAGAGACCCAGTACTTC.

The rearrangement uses TRBV5-1 and TRBJ2-5; TRBD2 might be the D (5 bases). V was trimmed by 0 bases and J by 4 bases, leaving 13 bases between them. Germline V gives CDR1 SGHRS, CDR2 YFSETQ. This CDR3 region has 15 residues. This CDR3 is CASSLESKGAETQYF. The CDR3 nucleotides are TGCGCCAGCAGCTTGGAGTCTAAGGGAGCAGAGACCCAGTACTTC.

This clone showed up just a few times. The chain joins TRBV9 to TRBJ2-1; 8 nucleotides line up with TRBD2. The V gene end was trimmed by 4 bases and the J gene end by 5 bases; junction bases not matched to a gene: 8. The CDR3 is made up of 15 amino acids. CDR1 and CDR2 from the germline V gene are SGDLS and YYNGEE. CDR3 in DNA: TGTGCCAGCAGCCTCGGACTAGCACGGGACAATGAGCAGTTCTTC. Translating gives CASSLGLARDNEQFF.

In this sample, this clone turned up a few times. This chain joins TRBV7-2 and TRBJ2-3; a possible D gene is TRBD2 (5 bases). There are 14 residues in the CDR3. The germline V and J ends were trimmed by 2 bases and 5 bases, with 11 bases remaining between them. Per the germline V gene, CDR1 is SGHTA and CDR2 is FQGNSA. CDR3 sequence: CASSLSLVVDTQYF. Written as DNA, the CDR3 is TGTGCCAGCAGCTTATCACTAGTGGTAGATACGCAGTATTTT.

This sequence joins TRBV7-2 and TRBJ1-4, with D tentatively TRBD1 (6 bases). V dropped 0 bases and J dropped 7 bases, with 15 bases sitting between them. The CDR3 spans 16 residues. The germline V gene has CDR1 SGHTA and CDR2 FQGNSA. CDR3: CASSLARGRSTEKLFF. The CDR3 DNA reads as TGTGCCAGCAGCTTAGCAAGGGGGAGAAGTACTGAAAAACTGTTTTTT.

The CDR3 DNA sequence: TGCGCCAGCAGTGCCCGACTGAGTGGCTACACCTTC. Translating it yields CASSARLSGYTF. This chain uses TRBV23-1 with TRBJ1-2; D ambiguous. TRBV23-1 qualifies as an ORF whose function is uncertain. Trimming took 5 bases from V and 7 from J, leaving 11 bases between them. This CDR3 has 12 residues.

A few counts support this clone. J is TRBJ1-1 and V is TRBV2, with TRBD1 matching 10 bases. The V segment lost 9 bases and the J segment 1 base; nucleotides outside the gene matches: 8. The CDR3 is made up of 15 amino acids. Germline V gene sequence: CDR1 SNHLY, CDR2 FYNNEI. CDR3 residues: CASLTGGAGNTEAFF. DNA for the CDR3: TGTGCCAGTTTGACAGGGGGCGCCGGGAACACTGAAGCTTTCTTT. Drawing the rest from reference TRBV2 and TRBJ1-1, the complete variable domain is EPEVTQTPSHQVTQMGQEVILRCVPISNHLYFYWYRQILGQKVEFLVSFYNNEISEKSEIFDDQFSVERPDGSNFTLKIRSTKLEDSAMYFCASLTGGAGNTEAFFGQGTRLTVV.

The V gene is TRBV29-1, the J gene TRBJ1-1, with D possibly being TRBD1 (6 bases). There are 11 residues in the CDR3. Germline CDR1 is SQVTM and CDR2 is ANQGSEA. V lost 7 bases to trimming and J lost 6 bases, with 12 bases between them. The CDR3 nucleotides read TGCAGCGCCGACAGGACGTCTGAAGCTTTCTTT. Translation: CSADRTSEAFF.

This chain connects TRBV19 to TRBJ1-5; TRBD1 matches 7 bases. Germline CDR1 LNHDA, CDR2 SQIVND (reference sequence). Trimming removed 5 bases from V and 6 bases from J; junction bases left unmatched: 7. CDR3 length: 14 residues. The chain's CDR3 is CASSLTGVAQPQHF. In DNA, the CDR3 is TGTGCCAGTAGTTTAACAGGGGTCGCTCAGCCCCAGCATTTT.

The chain couples TRBV29-1 to TRBJ2-1; D is uncertain. The germline V gene encodes CDR1 SQVTM and CDR2 ANQGSEA. The CDR3 totals 14 residues. The V gene lost 1 base and the J gene lost 7 bases, with 14 bases spanning the gap. In DNA, the CDR3 is TGCAGCGTTGAAGGACCAGTCCCACGTAATGAGCAGTTCTTC. As protein: CSVEGPVPRNEQFF.

The chain carries TRBV25-1 and TRBJ1-1; D uncertain. The ends were cut back, 0 bases at V and 7 bases at J, with 21 bases in the middle. The CDR3 length is 17 residues. The germline V gene has CDR1 MGHDK and CDR2 SYGVNS. The CDR3: CASSEYPSAGVNGEAFF. In nucleotides, the CDR3 is TGTGCCAGCAGTGAATATCCGTCCGCAGGCGTAAATGGTGAAGCTTTCTTT.

This clone was seen only once. The chain uses TRBV29-1 and TRBJ2-2; D is unclear. Germline V gives CDR1 SQVTM, CDR2 ANQGSEA. Trimming pared 7 bases from V and 1 base from J, leaving 4 bases between. This CDR3 comprises 11 residues. CDR3 sequence (DNA): TGCAGCGGGGGGAACACCGGGGAGCTGTTTTTT. Protein: CSGGNTGELFF.

This chain uses TRBV5-1 with TRBJ2-2; D possibly uses TRBD1 or TRBD2 (5 bases each). Germline CDR1 is SGHRS and CDR2 is YFSETQ. The CDR3 spans 13 residues. Trimming removed 3 bases at V and 4 bases at J, with 7 bases between. The CDR3 region is CASSSGSTGELFF. Here the CDR3 DNA reads TGCGCCAGCAGCTCAGGGAGCACCGGGGAGCTGTTTTTT.

V gene TRBV15 combines with J gene TRBJ1-2; no definite D call. Trimming removed 1 base at V and 4 bases at J, with 10 bases between. The CDR3 sequence is 14 residues long. Germline assignment: CDR1 LNHNV and CDR2 YYDKDF (reference sequence). In nucleotides, the CDR3 is TGTGCCACCAGCAGAGTTGGCCGTGGCTATGGCTACACCTTC. This gives the protein CATSRVGRGYGYTF.

The chain uses TRBV7-2 and TRBJ2-2; D is perhaps TRBD1 or TRBD2 (6 bases each). V lost 8 bases and J lost 4, with 14 bases in between. The CDR3 loop spans 14 amino acids. Germline CDR1 reads SGHTA; CDR2 reads FQGNSA. The CDR3 protein is CASQGQGGTGELFF. The CDR3 bases are TGTGCCAGCCAGGGGCAGGGAGGCACCGGGGAGCTGTTTTTT.

This clone was detected a few times. The chain couples TRBV7-2 to TRBJ2-7; D is possibly TRBD1 or TRBD2 (5 bases each). CDR3 length: 15 amino acids. Trimming took off 1 base at V and 4 bases at J, with 14 bases between the two ends. CDR1 is SGHTA and CDR2 is FQGNSA in the germline V gene. The CDR3 nucleotides read TGTGCCAGCAGCTTAGTGACGGGGACCTCGTACGAGCAGTACTTC. Residues: CASSLVTGTSYEQYF.

The chain uses TRBV29-1 and TRBJ2-5; 7 positions match TRBD2. With V trimmed by 5 bases and J by 4 bases, 7 bases remained unmatched. Germline loops: CDR1 SQVTM, CDR2 ANQGSEA. The CDR3 length is 13 residues. CDR3 nucleotides: TGCAGCGTTACGGGGGGTGGTAGAGAGACCCAGTACTTC. This codes for CSVTGGGRETQYF.

The CDR3 here is CSVVGGSGTEAFF. CDR3 coding DNA: TGCAGCGTTGTAGGGGGGTCGGGCACTGAAGCTTTCTTT. V is TRBV29-1 and J is TRBJ1-1; a possible D gene is TRBD1 (6 bases). Germline CDR1 SQVTM, CDR2 ANQGSEA. CDR3 size: 13 residues. Trimming removed 4 bases from V and 4 bases from J, with 13 bases in between.

The sample holds one count of this clone. The chain links TRBV15 to TRBJ1-1, with D possibly matching TRBD1 (6 bases). Germline V gene sequence: CDR1 LNHNV, CDR2 YYDKDF (reference sequence). V was pared by 6 bases and J by 4 bases, with 18 bases between. The CDR3 loop spans 15 amino acids. The chain's CDR3 is CATSPHARGPTEAFF. CDR3 DNA sequence: TGTGCCACCAGTCCACACGCCAGGGGTCCCACTGAAGCTTTCTTT.

The rearrangement uses TRBV9 and TRBJ2-5; D may correspond to TRBD1 or TRBD2 (6 bases each). CDR3 length: 13 amino acids. V lost 2 bases and J 6 bases, leaving 11 bases between the germline ends. Germline V CDR1 and CDR2: SGDLS, YYNGEE. In DNA, the CDR3 is TGTGCCAGCAGCGTGGAGGGGGTCCAGACCCAGTACTTC. Translating it yields CASSVEGVQTQYF. Complete variable domain (other parts from reference TRBV9 and TRBJ2-5): DSGVTQTPKHLITATGQRVTLRCSPRSGDLSVYWYQQSLDQGLQFLIQYYNGEERAKGNILERFSAQQFPDLHSELNLSSLELGDSALYFCASSVEGVQTQYFGPGTRLLVL.